A selection of T cell receptor beta chains follows, all from one sample in a study of shared T cell receptors in the human thymus. Profiling relied on immunoSEQ multiplex PCR, and the TCRdb table lists in-frame clones only, not all of them. The repertoire has about 380,000 clones, just under 95% of them found once; the top ten carry 0.015% to 0.02%. Input material: thymocytes. The receptors stem from a human donor. CDR3s include the opening cysteine and the closing phenylalanine or tryptophan. D genes are given only for firm matches. Size is stated for part of the rows, as once, few or many counts, or as a class when the clone is expanded.

J | V | size | D | CDR3 | DNA
TRBJ1-2 | TRBV28 | - | TRBD1 | CASSRPTGGYGYTF | TGTGCCAGCAGTCGCCCGACAGGGGGTTATGGCTACACCTTC
TRBJ2-7 | TRBV5-6 | - | - | CASSLDDTSYEQYF | TGTGCCAGCAGCTTGGACGACACTTCCTACGAGCAGTACTTC
TRBJ1-4 | TRBV7-9 | once | TRBD1 | CASSLRTGGVATNEKLFF | TGTGCCAGCAGCTTAAGGACAGGGGGTGTTGCAACTAATGAAAAACTGTTTTTT
TRBJ1-6 | TRBV25-1 | - | TRBD1 | CASRQGIEYNSPLHF | TGTGCCAGCCGACAGGGTATCGAGTATAATTCACCCCTCCACTTT
TRBJ2-5 | TRBV27 | - | - | CASSLHPFGGPAVMATQYF | TGTGCCAGCAGTTTACACCCCTTCGGTGGCCCGGCGGTCATGGCGACCCAGTACTTC
TRBJ1-5 | TRBV28 | - | - | CASSLLRVGQPQHF | TGTGCCAGCAGTTTGCTTAGGGTTGGACAGCCCCAGCATTTT
TRBJ1-1 | TRBV7-8 | - | - | CASSTPTRNTEAFF | TGTGCCAGCAGCACTCCGACACGGAACACTGAAGCTTTCTTT
TRBJ1-2 | TRBV19 | - | - | CASSAWIYGYTF | TGTGCCAGTAGTGCCTGGATCTATGGCTACACCTTC
TRBJ2-7 | TRBV28 | - | - | CASSLPLGSSYEQYF | TGTGCCAGCAGCCTCCCGCTAGGTTCCTCCTACGAGCAGTACTTC
TRBJ2-6 | TRBV6-1 | - | TRBD1 | CASSEPRDRVGANVLTF | TGTGCCAGCAGTGAACCCCGCGACAGGGTTGGGGCCAACGTCCTGACTTTC
TRBJ2-3 | TRBV6-4 | - | TRBD1 | CASRRTGGRPTEGTDTQYF | TGTGCCAGCAGGAGGACAGGTGGGCGACCAACTGAGGGCACAGATACGCAGTATTTT
TRBJ1-1 | TRBV5-1 | few | - | CASSPQYQGNIVAFF | TGCGCCAGCAGCCCGCAGTACCAGGGCAATATAGTAGCTTTCTTT
TRBJ2-1 | TRBV19 | - | TRBD2 | CASSICGREGPNHEQFF | TGTGCCAGTAGTATTTGTGGGCGGGAGGGCCCTAACCATGAGCAGTTCTTC
TRBJ2-7 | TRBV19 | - | - | CASSIIKGRSSYEQYF | TGTGCCAGTAGTATAATTAAGGGACGGAGCTCCTACGAGCAGTACTTC